These 21 T cell receptor beta chains were all obtained from the same sample, sequenced in a study of control samples from healthy donors and cancer patients (dated by TCRdb to the early 2020s). Libraries were constructed by the immunoSEQ multiplex PCR assay. The clones in this table, taken by TCRdb from immuneACCESS, are in-frame only. Not every clone is retained; where verified, under half of the shortfall comes from an unresolved V gene, and the cause of the rest is unknown. This sample's table has entries for approximately 190,000 clones. The ten largest clones capture roughly 2.2% of the sample. The sequenced sample consisted of blood. These receptors all come from a woman aged 30 to 39 in good health.

This chain connects TRBV7-9 to TRBJ1-1, with TRBD1 as a possible D gene (5 bases). Germline V lookup: CDR1 SEHNR, CDR2 FQNEAQ (reference sequence). The CDR3 is made up of 14 amino acids. The V end was cut by 1 base, the J end by 0 bases, with 6 bases between. The CDR3 region has the DNA TGTGCCAGCAGCTTAGGACAGATGAACACTGAAGCTTTCTTT. Encoded protein: CASSLGQMNTEAFF.

This chain uses TRBV4-2 with TRBJ1-4, with 8 bases fitting TRBD1. The CDR3 runs to 15 residues. The ends lost 1 base at V and 7 bases at J; junction bases unmatched: 5. Germline values: CDR1 LGHNA, CDR2 YNFKEQ. The DNA for the CDR3 is TGTGCCAGCAGCCAAGTAGGGACAGGAGGTGAAAAACTGTTTTTT. Its translation: CASSQVGTGGEKLFF.

The genes are TRBV28 and TRBJ1-4; D possibly corresponds to TRBD1 (5 bases). The CDR3 is 12 amino acids. Germline-derived CDR1 and CDR2 are MDHEN and SYDVKM. The V gene lost 6 bases and the J gene lost 14 bases, with 16 bases spanning the gap. CDR3 protein: CASSALGVHLFF. In DNA, the CDR3 is TGTGCCAGCAGCGCACTAGGGGTACACCTGTTTTTT.

The chain uses TRBV7-2 and TRBJ1-5; D is uncertain. The CDR3 covers 13 residues. The V end lost 4 bases, the J end lost 4 bases, and 8 bases lay between the germline ends. Germline CDR1 SGHTA, CDR2 FQGNSA. The CDR3 DNA follows: TGTGCCAGCAGCTCAACCTATAATCAGCCCCAGCATTTT. This codes for CASSSTYNQPQHF.

This chain joins TRBV2 and TRBJ1-2, with D perhaps TRBD1 (6 bases). Trimming pared 2 bases from V and 4 bases from J, leaving 20 bases between. The germline V gene encodes CDR1 SNHLY and CDR2 FYNNEI. The CDR3 loop spans 17 amino acids. The CDR3 bases are TGTGCCAGCAGTGAAAGGTTCAGGGGCGTTATTGGCTATGGCTACACCTTC. It codes for CASSERFRGVIGYGYTF.

The CDR3 loop is CASSSYMNTEAFF. The CDR3, as DNA: TGTGCCAGCAGTTCTTACATGAACACTGAAGCTTTCTTT. The chain has TRBV12-3 or TRBV12-4 and TRBJ1-1; D is unresolved. This CDR3 has 13 amino acids. V was shortened by 4 bases and J by 0 bases, with 6 bases between the two germline ends.

The V gene is TRBV7-9, the J gene TRBJ1-4; a possible D gene is TRBD1 (6 bases). The CDR3 runs to 16 residues. The germline V gene encodes CDR1 SEHNR and CDR2 FQNEAQ (reference sequence). Trimming left V 5 bases short and J 8 bases short, with 21 bases between. The CDR3 DNA reads TGTGCCAGCAGCCTGTGGAATTCAGGGGCAAGCGAAAAACTGTTTTTT. The encoded protein is CASSLWNSGASEKLFF.

Regarding this clone: Other DNA sequences within the sample encode an identical CDR3. The rearrangement links TRBV27 to TRBJ1-1; no reliable D call. The germline V gene encodes CDR1 MNHEY and CDR2 SMNVEV (reference sequence). V shed 5 bases and J shed 5 bases, with 6 bases lying between them. This CDR3 comprises 11 residues. The CDR3 loop reads CASSRGTEAFF. The CDR3 bases are TGTGCCAGCAGTCGGGGAACTGAAGCTTTCTTT.

The chain uses TRBV1 and TRBJ2-7; the table's D gene call, TRBD2, was not cross checked with the DNA. TRBV1 counts as a pseudogene. This CDR3 has 12 amino acids. Here the CDR3 DNA reads TGCACCGCACGACTAGCGGGATACGAGCAGTACTTC. It yields the protein CTARLAGYEQYF.

V and J are TRBV6-6 and TRBJ2-1, with D possibly being TRBD2 (7 bases). The CDR3 runs to 13 residues. Germline CDR1 reads MNHNY; CDR2 reads SVGAGI (reference sequence). The ends were cut back, 7 bases at V and 6 bases at J, with 13 bases in the middle. The CDR3 is CASIGGGGNEQFF. In DNA, the CDR3 is TGTGCCAGCATAGGAGGGGGGGGCAATGAGCAGTTCTTC.

The chain couples TRBV6-1 to TRBJ1-6; weak D call: TRBD1 (6 bases). The CDR3 is 15 amino acids. Germline loops: CDR1 MNHNS, CDR2 SASEGT. Trimming removed 1 base at V and 6 bases at J, with 10 bases between. Here the CDR3 reads CASSEEQGLNSPLHF. The CDR3 nucleotides read TGTGCCAGCAGTGAAGAACAGGGCCTTAATTCACCCCTCCACTTT.

The chain employs TRBV6-5 and TRBJ1-4; 9 bases are shared with TRBD1. The germline V gene encodes CDR1 MNHEY and CDR2 SVGAGI. The CDR3 has 13 amino acids. J was trimmed by 5 bases and V by 6 bases; bases with no gene match: 1. The CDR3 sequence is CASSGQGNEKLFF. The CDR3 nucleotides read TGTGCCAGCAGCGGACAGGGGAATGAAAAACTGTTTTTT.

This chain links TRBV6-5 with TRBJ2-1; 9 positions match TRBD2. The junction had 7 bases not matched to a gene; V was cut back by 2 bases and J by 5 bases. The CDR3 spans 16 residues. Germline CDR1 MNHEY, CDR2 SVGAGI. The CDR3 loop is CASSYGPASGDNEQFF. DNA of the CDR3: TGTGCCAGCAGTTACGGTCCGGCTAGCGGGGACAATGAGCAGTTCTTC.

The chain carries TRBV3-1 (or the pseudogene TRBV3-2) and TRBJ1-2, with a possible D match to TRBD1 (6 bases). CDR1 LGHDT and CDR2 YNNKEL come from the germline V gene (reference sequence). The germline V and J ends were trimmed by 4 bases and 0 bases, with 15 bases remaining between them. The CDR3 length is 16 residues. The DNA for the CDR3 is TGTGCCAGCAGCCTGGTAGGGGGGCCCCCTAACTATGGCTACACCTTC. Translated: CASSLVGGPPNYGYTF.

The V and J genes are TRBV4-2 and TRBJ1-5; 9 nucleotides align to TRBD1. This CDR3 comprises 16 residues. J was trimmed by 4 bases and V by 1 base; bases with no gene match: 5. Germline CDR1 is LGHNA and CDR2 is YNFKEQ. Here the CDR3 DNA reads TGTGCCAGCAGCCAAGTTGGGACAGGGAAGAATCAGCCCCAGCATTTT. Its protein is CASSQVGTGKNQPQHF.

The J gene is TRBJ1-3, the V gene TRBV6-5; a weak D match, TRBD1 (5 bases). The CDR3 has 14 amino acids. The germline V gene has CDR1 MNHEY and CDR2 SVGAGI. Between the trimmed V and J ends, which lost 6 bases and 5 bases, there was a span of 14 bases. The CDR3 loop is CASSLGTLRNTIYF. In nucleotides, the CDR3 is TGTGCCAGCAGCTTAGGGACTCTACGAAACACCATATATTTT.

The chain is built from TRBV5-6 and TRBJ1-6; the match to TRBD1 covers 11 bases. Per the germline V gene, CDR1 is SGHDT and CDR2 is YYEEEE. The CDR3 is 16 amino acids. V lost 0 bases and J lost 7; bases outside the gene matches: 3. CDR3 in DNA: TGTGCCAGCAGCTTGGGCGGGACAGGGGGAAATTCACCCCTCCACTTT. Translating gives CASSLGGTGGNSPLHF.

The V gene is TRBV4-2, the J gene TRBJ1-5; D ambiguous. Germline-derived CDR1 and CDR2 are LGHNA and YNFKEQ. This CDR3 is 15 amino acids long. With 0 bases removed from V and 3 bases from J, the gap between germline ends came to 9 bases. The CDR3 bases are TGTGCCAGCAGCCAAGAGGGCAGTTCCAATCAGCCCCAGCATTTT. This translates into CASSQEGSSNQPQHF.

The chain couples TRBV5-8 to TRBJ2-1; D is perhaps TRBD1 (6 bases). Looked up from germline, CDR1 is SGHTS and CDR2 is YDEGEE. This CDR3 is built from 16 residues. V lost 0 bases, J lost 9 bases, and 19 bases lay in between. The CDR3 DNA reads as TGTGCCAGCAGCTTGGACAGGGTCAGTCCACAGGGTGAGCAGTTCTTC. This translates into CASSLDRVSPQGEQFF.

This rearrangement joins TRBV5-4 to TRBJ2-3, with 14 bases lining up with TRBD2. With V trimmed by 4 bases and J by 1 base, 2 bases remained unmatched. This CDR3 comprises 16 residues. Germline V CDR1 and CDR2: SGHNT, YYREEE (reference sequence). As DNA, the CDR3 is TGTGCCAGCAGCATGGGACTAGCGGGGGGCACAGATACGCAGTATTTT. This translates into CASSMGLAGGTDTQYF.

This chain uses TRBV18 with TRBJ1-1; D call uncertain. CDR3 length equals 14 residues. V lost 3 bases and J lost 3, with 11 bases in between. From germline, CDR1 is KGHSH and CDR2 LQKENI. CDR3 DNA sequence: TGTGCCAGCTCACCCAGGAGTAGGGACACTGAAGCTTTCTTT. It yields the protein CASSPRSRDTEAFF.